The clone carrying this TCR beta chain was counted ten times or more. Its antigen is not known. Researchers amplified the TCR beta CDR3 regions from RNA transcripts. TCR CDR3 regions were first amplified by RT-PCR with HTBI primers. TCRdb re-called the multiplex PCR reads with MiXCR, one entry per CDR3 protein. The table records some 440,000 distinct CDR3 sequences, less than 20% of them present only once. These data belong to a study of T cells in Graves' hyperthyroidism and ophthalmopathy. Notes on the study in general: Ophthalmopathy got predicted by the model a median around 6.6 months before its onset. Most thyroid-expanded clonotypes above 0.001 were also found in blood.

CDR3 length: 12 residues. CDR1 SEHNR and CDR2 FQNEAQ come from the germline V gene (reference sequence). Deletions cut 1 base from V and 13 bases from J, with 8 bases between. The definition of stable Graves' hyperthyroidism was no ophthalmopathy progression within 18 months. The chain carries TRBV7-9 and TRBJ1-6; D is undetermined. The source material was blood. This TCR derives from a woman younger than 35 with Graves' hyperthyroidism. The CDR3 protein is CASSLEGSPLHF. CDR3 nucleotides: TGTGCCAGCAGCTTAGAAGGTTCCCCCCTCCACTTT. Filled out from reference TRBV7-9 and TRBJ1-6, the complete variable domain reads DTGVSQNPRHKITKRGQNVTFRCDPISEHNRLYWYRQTLGQGPEFLTYFQNEAQLEKSRLLSDRFSAERPKGSFSTLEIQRTEQGDSAMYLCASSLEGSPLHFGNGTRLTVT.